This T cell receptor beta chain derives from a study of T cell changes during pregnancy in multiple sclerosis. TCRdb's table, derived via immunoSEQ multiplex PCR, lists solely in-frame clones and lacks some. This sample has 100,000 or so clones; 90% to 95% occur once, and the top ten carry more than 0.95%. The V and J ends lost 5 bases and 2 bases, in that order; junction bases with no gene match: 4. Per the germline V gene, CDR1 is LNHDA and CDR2 is SQIVND (reference sequence). CDR3 size: 14 residues. The source material was peripheral blood, sampled in the second trimester of pregnancy. This chain uses TRBV19 with TRBJ2-3; 7 bases align to TRBD1. This receptor was identified in a female donor with multiple sclerosis, enrolled in a pregnancy study. DNA of the CDR3: TGTGCCAGTAGTCCGGGACAGATCACAGATACGCAGTATTTT. Residues: CASSPGQITDTQYF.